The 24 T cell receptor beta chains below all came from one sample that was sequenced in a study of tumor-infiltrating lymphocytes in glioblastoma multiforme. Multiple V-beta primers and a C-beta primer amplified TCRB from RNA. TCRdb recomputed calls from the multiplex PCR reads with MiXCR, one row per CDR3 protein. The top ten hold around 33% of the sample, which has about 32,000 distinct CDR3 sequences, around 60% seen once. The sequencing input was brain tumor tissue. The source of these receptors is a male donor with glioblastoma.

In the case of this clonotype: It is likely a read error, because the conserved phenylalanine at the end of the CDR3 is missing. V usage is TRBV29-1 and J usage is TRBJ2-3; tentatively, D is TRBD2 (6 bases). The CDR3 length is 14 residues. Germline V lookup: CDR1 SQVTM, CDR2 ANQGSEA. CDR3 in amino acids: CSVNFGRSTDMQYS. The DNA for the CDR3 is TGCAGCGTAAACTTTGGGAGGAGCACAGATATGCAGTATTCT.

The genes are TRBV6-1 and TRBJ2-1, with D possibly matching TRBD2 (6 bases). The CDR3 sequence is 15 residues long. Germline V gives CDR1 MNHNS, CDR2 SASEGT. V was trimmed by 9 bases and J by 7 bases, leaving 22 bases between them. DNA for the CDR3: TGTGCCAGTGGTGATGGATCGGGAGTTGTAAATGAGCAGTTCTTC. Protein product: CASGDGSGVVNEQFF.

Points on this clonotype: A much larger clone sits a single nucleotide away, making a read error possible. The V gene is TRBV25-1, the J gene TRBJ2-2, with 10 positions matching TRBD2. The CDR3 sequence is 14 residues long. Germline V gene lookup returns CDR1 MGHDK and CDR2 SYGVNS. CDR3 coding DNA: TGTGCCAGCAGAGGACTAGCGGTCACCGGGGAGCTGTATTTT. It is translated as CASRGLAVTGELYF. The complete variable domain, with remaining parts taken from reference TRBV25-1 and TRBJ2-2, reads EADIYQTPRYLVIGTGKKITLECSQTMGHDKMYWYQQDPGMELHLIHYSYGVNSTEKGDLSSESTVSRIRTEHFPLTLESARPSHTSQYLCASRGLAVTGELYFGEGSRLTVL.

V gene TRBV4-1 combines with J gene TRBJ2-1, with TRBD2 matching over 10 bases. Germline trimming cut 10 bases from V and 0 bases from J; bases unmatched to any gene: 12. The CDR3 covers 17 residues. Germline-derived CDR1 and CDR2 are MGHRA and YSYEKL. CDR3 coding DNA: TGCGCCAACGGCCAAGGGACTAGCGAGAGCTCCTACAATGAGCAGTTCTTC. This encodes CANGQGTSESSYNEQFF.

As to this clonotype: A junction end diverges from the germline sequence, so it may reflect a read error. The rearrangement links TRBV20-1 to TRBJ1-1, with D uncertain. The CDR3 is made up of 12 amino acids. The germline CDR1 and CDR2 sequences are DFQATT and SNEGSKA (reference sequence). CDR3 sequence reads: CCAEGGNAEAFF. The CDR3 DNA reads TGCTGTGCCGAGGGCGGGAACGCTGAAGCTTTCTTT.

Only one count was recorded for this clonotype. The gene calls are TRBV6-6 and TRBJ2-3; no clear D. Germline V gives CDR1 MNHNY, CDR2 SVGAGI (reference sequence). The V gene lost 7 bases and the J gene lost 0 bases, with 8 bases spanning the gap. The CDR3 has 13 residues. CDR3 nucleotide sequence: TGTGCCAGCATGGGCTCCAGCACAGATACGCAGTATTTT. Encoded protein: CASMGSSTDTQYF.

The genes are TRBV20-1 and TRBJ1-1; no clear D. The V gene's germline CDR1 is DFQATT and CDR2 SNEGSKA (reference sequence). V was pared by 3 bases and J by 5 bases, with 13 bases between. This CDR3 contains 13 residues. In DNA form, the CDR3 reads TGCAGTGCTAGGAACCAGGTATGGACTGAAGCTTTCTTT. As protein: CSARNQVWTEAFF.

This clonotype came up a few times. This rearrangement joins TRBV7-9 to TRBJ2-2; D remains unclear. The CDR3 is 13 amino acids. Germline V gene data show CDR1 as SEHNR and CDR2 as FQNEAQ (reference sequence). V gave up 3 bases and J gave up 8 bases, with 10 bases separating them. CDR3: CASSLTKGGELFF. Written as DNA, the CDR3 is TGTGCCAGCAGCTTGACAAAAGGGGGGGAGCTGTTTTTT. The entire variable domain, with the rest obtained from reference TRBV7-9 and TRBJ2-2, is as follows: DTGVSQNPRHKITKRGQNVTFRCDPISEHNRLYWYRQTLGQGPEFLTYFQNEAQLEKSRLLSDRFSAERPKGSFSTLEIQRTEQGDSAMYLCASSLTKGGELFFGEGSRLTVL.

This chain joins TRBV11-2 and TRBJ1-1; possibly TRBD1 for D (6 bases). V was pared by 2 bases and J by 3 bases, with 10 bases between. This CDR3 contains 14 residues. CDR1 and CDR2 (germline): SGHAT, FQNNGV. CDR3 amino acids: CASSLRGKHTEAFF. As DNA, the CDR3 is TGTGCCAGCAGCTTAAGGGGGAAGCACACTGAAGCTTTCTTT.

This clonotype was recorded at least ten times. The V call is TRBV12-3 or TRBV12-4, the J call TRBJ2-2; D is unresolved. This CDR3 is 12 amino acids long. The ends were cut back, 3 bases at V and 8 bases at J, with 7 bases in the middle. The CDR3 coding sequence is TGTGCCAGCAGTTTGCAACCGGGGGAGCTGTTTTTT. Amino acid sequence: CASSLQPGELFF.

The J gene is TRBJ2-2, the V gene TRBV11-2; TRBD2 agrees at 7 bases. The CDR3 runs to 20 residues. The germline CDR1 and CDR2 sequences are SGHAT and FQNNGV. The CDR3 coding sequence is TGTGCTTGCACCCCCTCATTCGGCCAAGGGCTAGCGGTAAATACCGGGGAGCTGTTTTTT. Residues: CACTPSFGQGLAVNTGELFF.

This clonotype was seen repeatedly, ten times or more. The chain combines TRBV7-9 with TRBJ2-1; D is uncertain. Looked up from germline, CDR1 is SEHNR and CDR2 is FQNEAQ (reference sequence). Trimming stripped 5 bases from V and 7 bases from J, with 15 bases between. The CDR3 has 14 amino acids. The CDR3 coding sequence is TGTGCCAGCAGCCCCCTACTGATGCCGAATGAGCAGTTCTTC. Translating gives CASSPLLMPNEQFF.

Regarding this clonotype: A much larger clone lies one base from this, so it may be a read error. The chain recombines TRBV20-1 with TRBJ2-7; 9 bases align to TRBD2. The CDR3 spans 11 residues. Germline V gives CDR1 DFQATT, CDR2 SNEGSKA (reference sequence). CDR3 protein: CKVAGDYEQYF. DNA of the CDR3: TGCAAAGTAGCGGGAGACTACGAGCAGTACTTC.

On this clonotype itself: The missing conserved phenylalanine or tryptophan at the end of this CDR3 makes a read error likely. The chain has TRBV7-9 and TRBJ2-5, with D unclear. The V gene's germline CDR1 is SEHNR and CDR2 FQNEAQ (reference sequence). CDR3 size: 13 residues. Trimming took 5 bases from V and 5 from J, leaving 12 bases between them. This CDR3 is CASSPVPTETQYL. The CDR3 DNA reads as TGTGCCAGCAGCCCTGTCCCGACTGAGACCCAGTACTTA.

About this clonotype: A much larger clone sits a single nucleotide away, making a read error possible. The chain combines TRBV30 with TRBJ1-5, with a weak D call TRBD1 (5 bases). CDR3 length: 13 residues. The germline V gene encodes CDR1 GTSNPN and CDR2 SVGIG (reference sequence). The CDR3 nucleotides are TGTGCCTGGAGCTTGGGGGAGGGTCAGCTCCAGCATTTT. Protein: CAWSLGEGQLQHF.

This clonotype was recorded at least ten times. The CDR3 loop reads CAISGSGTQETQYF. The CDR3 nucleotides read TGTGCCATCAGTGGCTCGGGGACCCAAGAGACCCAGTACTTC. The rearrangement uses TRBV10-3 and TRBJ2-5; D possibly uses TRBD1 or TRBD2 (5 bases each). The CDR3 length is 14 residues. The V end was cut by 4 bases, the J end by 1 base, with 10 bases between. CDR1 and CDR2 (germline): ENHRY, SYGVKD.

A remark on this clonotype: Given the absence of the conserved phenylalanine or tryptophan at the CDR3 end, a read error is likely. The V and J genes are TRBV12-3 or TRBV12-4 and TRBJ1-5; D may be TRBD1 (6 bases). This CDR3 region has 13 residues. This chain's CDR3 is CASRSQGSQPQHL. The CDR3 bases are TGCGCCAGCAGATCTCAGGGGAGTCAGCCCCAGCATCTT.

Remarks on this clonotype: Germline is not matched at one junction end, which may reflect a read error. The V gene is TRBV29-1, the J gene TRBJ1-6; 7 positions agree with TRBD1. The germline CDR1 and CDR2 sequences are SQVTM and ANQGSEA. The CDR3 runs 13 residues. The CDR3 coding sequence is TGCAACGTTGCCAGGGACAGAGAATCACCTCTACACTTT. Its translation is CNVARDRESPLHF.

This clonotype was observed once. The chain recombines TRBV20-1 with TRBJ2-5; D may match TRBD1 or TRBD2 (5 bases each). Germline loops: CDR1 DFQATT, CDR2 SNEGSKA (reference sequence). The CDR3 is made up of 15 amino acids. V lost 4 bases and J lost 8, with 23 bases in between. The CDR3 here is CSAIDPGSPGGTQYF. The CDR3 DNA is TGCAGTGCTATAGATCCGGGCTCACCTGGGGGAACCCAGTACTTC.

Turning to this clonotype: The junction differs from germline at one of its ends, possibly a read error. The chain carries TRBV2 and TRBJ2-1; unclear D gene. CDR3 size: 12 residues. Germline CDR1 SNHLY, CDR2 FYNNEI. The CDR3 DNA reads TGTGCCAGCAGGGTACAAGGCCGTGAGGAGTTCTTC. Protein product: CASRVQGREEFF.

V gene TRBV30 combines with J gene TRBJ2-5; no firm D call. Trimming left V 5 bases short and J 3 bases short, with 7 bases between. The length of the CDR3 is 11 residues. Germline V lookup: CDR1 GTSNPN, CDR2 SVGIG (reference sequence). The CDR3 reads CAWAFKETQYF. Here the CDR3 DNA reads TGTGCCTGGGCGTTCAAAGAGACCCAGTACTTC.

The V gene is TRBV20-1, the J gene TRBJ1-1; D gene ambiguous. Germline V gene sequence: CDR1 DFQATT, CDR2 SNEGSKA (reference sequence). V was pared by 6 bases and J by 3 bases, with 11 bases between. The CDR3 covers 12 residues. In DNA form, the CDR3 reads TGCAGTGCCAGACTCACTGACACTGAAGCTTTCTTT. Its translation: CSARLTDTEAFF.

For this clonotype: The junction departs from germline at one end; a sequencing error may be responsible. The genes are TRBV29-1 and TRBJ2-7; D perhaps matches TRBD1 (5 bases). Germline-derived CDR1 and CDR2 are SQVTM and ANQGSEA. The CDR3 covers 13 residues. The CDR3 coding sequence is TGCAGATGCAGCACAGGAATTTCCTACGGGCAGTACTTC. Protein: CRCSTGISYGQYF.

This chain links TRBV19 with TRBJ2-5; D uncertain. The CDR3 runs 13 residues. Trimming shortened V by 6 bases and J by 5 bases, and 13 bases separated the two germline ends. CDR1 is LNHDA, CDR2 SQIVND, per germline (reference sequence). This chain's CDR3 is CASSTRSMETQYF. DNA of the CDR3: TGTGCCAGTAGCACGAGGTCGATGGAGACCCAGTACTTC. Full variable domain (missing parts from reference TRBV19 and TRBJ2-5): DGGITQSPKYLFRKEGQNVTLSCEQNLNHDAMYWYRQDPGQGLRLIYYSQIVNDFQKGDIAEGYSVSREKKESFPLTVTSAQKNPTAFYLCASSTRSMETQYFGPGTRLLVL.